A selection of T cell receptor beta chains follows, all from one sample in a study of glioma-infiltrating T cells. Each CDR3 protein is one row after TCRdb ran MiXCR on the multiplex PCR reads. Of about 110,000 distinct CDR3 sequences in the sample, less than 30% were seen once. The sample consisted of glioma tissue, nonneoplastic brain tissue, or PBMCs (not recorded which). The receptors here all came from a human donor with low-grade glioma or glioblastoma, undergoing nonglioma brain surgery, or in good health (not recorded which). Both conserved end residues are part of each CDR3. A D gene is named only where the DNA matches it firmly. Clone size is shown for a subset of rows, as once, few, many or a class of expanded clone.

j_gene | len | v_gene | d_gene | abundance | CDR3aa | CDR3nt
TRBJ2-3 | 16 | TRBV4-2 | . | . | CASSQDPVSAADTQYF | TGTGCCAGCAGCCAAGATCCAGTTTCAGCGGCAGATACGCAGTATTTT
TRBJ2-1 | 16 | TRBV15 | TRBD2 | . | CATNSWTSVIVNEQLF | TGTGCCACCAACAGCTGGACTAGCGTAATAGTGAATGAGCAGCTCTTC
TRBJ2-1 | 14 | TRBV6-2/TRBV6-3 | . | many | CASSYSGPTNEQFF | TGTGCCAGCAGTTATTCCGGGCCTACTAATGAGCAGTTCTTC
TRBJ1-5 | 15 | TRBV12-3/TRBV12-4 | TRBD1 | many | CASSKGTVSNQPQHF | TGTGCCAGCAGTAAGGGGACAGTTAGCAATCAGCCCCAGCATTTT
TRBJ2-1 | 15 | TRBV6-5 | TRBD2 | many | CASSYFSGGYNEQFF | TGTGCCAGCAGTTACTTTAGCGGGGGCTACAATGAGCAGTTCTTC
TRBJ1-4 | 17 | TRBV4-1 | . | . | CASSTAARGRLNEKLFF | TGCGCCAGCAGCACCGCCGCTCGGGGCCGGCTTAATGAAAAACTGTTTTTT
TRBJ2-5 | 13 | TRBV19 | . | many | CASTPRRSETQYF | TGTGCCAGTACCCCCCGACGCTCAGAGACCCAGTACTTC
TRBJ2-3 | 13 | TRBV7-2 | . | many | CASSFQITDTQYF | TGTGCCAGCAGCTTCCAAATCACAGATACGCAGTATTTT
TRBJ1-5 | 16 | TRBV7-2 | . | many | CASSTMGAVSHQPQHF | TGTGCCAGCAGCACAATGGGGGCAGTCTCTCATCAGCCCCAGCATTTT
TRBJ1-2 | 15 | TRBV9 | . | many | CASSPRRERGEGYTF | TGTGCCAGCAGCCCGAGGAGGGAGCGGGGAGAAGGCTACACCTTC
TRBJ2-1 | 11 | TRBV25-1 | . | many | CASENYNEQFF | TGTGCCAGCGAGAACTACAATGAGCAGTTCTTC
TRBJ1-1 | 16 | TRBV12-3/TRBV12-4 | . | many | CASTLGSRISNTEAFF | TGTGCCAGCACCCTAGGGTCGCGGATTTCTAACACTGAAGCTTTCTTT
TRBJ1-3 | 13 | TRBV27 | . | many | CASSPSYGGTIYF | TGTGCCAGCAGTCCCAGTTATGGAGGCACCATATATTTT
TRBJ2-7 | 14 | TRBV20-1 | TRBD1 | many | CSARSGQPSYEQYF | TGCAGTGCTAGGTCGGGACAGCCCTCCTACGAGCAGTACTTC
TRBJ2-3 | 15 | TRBV7-2 | TRBD2 | many | CASSFPGLGTDTQYF | TGTGCCAGCAGCTTTCCGGGACTAGGGACAGATACGCAGTATTTT
TRBJ1-2 | 13 | TRBV7-2 | . | many | CASSPGQNYGYTF | TGTGCCAGCAGCCCCGGACAGAACTATGGCTACACCTTC
TRBJ2-2 | 16 | TRBV18 | . | many | CASSPFTDGHTGELFF | TGTGCCAGCTCACCATTTACGGACGGTCACACCGGGGAGCTGTTTTTT
TRBJ2-7 | 16 | TRBV27 | . | many | CASSLKAGQGHYEQYF | TGTGCCAGCAGTTTAAAGGCAGGCCAAGGGCACTACGAGCAGTACTTC
TRBJ2-1 | 14 | TRBV6-1 | . | few | CSSARDQMRDEQFF | TGTTCCAGTGCAAGGGACCAGATGAGGGATGAGCAGTTCTTC
TRBJ2-2 | 15 | TRBV14 | . | . | CASSQVIRDTGELFF | TGTGCCAGCAGCCAAGTTATCCGGGACACCGGGGAGCTGTTTTTT
TRBJ2-5 | 14 | TRBV29-1 | . | many | CSVVSSLLQETQYF | TGCAGCGTCGTTAGCTCTCTCCTTCAAGAGACCCAGTACTTC
TRBJ1-1 | 12 | TRBV20-1 | . | many | CSAREGTLEAFF | TGCAGTGCTAGAGAGGGGACCCTTGAAGCTTTCTTT
TRBJ2-7 | 15 | TRBV7-2 | TRBD2 | many | CASSAPSGFSYEQYF | TGTGCCAGCAGCGCCCCTAGCGGATTCTCCTACGAGCAGTACTTC
TRBJ1-5 | 13 | TRBV28 | . | . | CTSSLVGNQLQHF | TGTACCAGCAGTTTGGTGGGAAATCAGCTCCAGCATTTT
TRBJ2-6 | 15 | TRBV5-1 | . | few | CASSLGGAGANVLTF | TGCGCCAGCAGCTTGGGAGGAGCTGGGGCCAACGTCCTGACTTTC
TRBJ2-1 | 15 | TRBV29-1 | TRBD2 | many | CSVEGTSGAYNEQFF | TGCAGCGTTGAAGGGACTAGCGGGGCTTACAATGAGCAGTTCTTC
TRBJ2-4 | 18 | TRBV3-1 | TRBD2 | few | CASSQEATPRGLAVPQYF | TGTGCCAGCAGCCAAGAAGCCACGCCGCGGGGACTAGCGGTGCCTCAGTACTTC
TRBJ2-1 | 16 | TRBV5-1 | . | . | CASSQIPGLLYNEQFF | TGCGCCAGCAGCCAAATTCCGGGACTCCTTTACAATGAGCAGTTCTTC
TRBJ2-1 | 16 | TRBV19 | . | many | CASSARRRGVYNEQFF | TGTGCCAGTAGCGCTCGCCGGCGCGGGGTCTACAATGAGCAGTTCTTC
TRBJ1-2 | 13 | TRBV28 | . | many | CASSLGDLRGYTF | TGTGCCAGCAGTTTAGGGGACCTTCGAGGCTACACCTTC
TRBJ1-1 | 12 | TRBV20-1 | TRBD1 | few | CSADRGYTEAFF | TGCAGCGCAGACAGGGGGTACACTGAAGCTTTCTTT
TRBJ2-2 | 21 | TRBV7-3 | . | . | CASSLKSLPNLGTDNTGELFF | TGTGCCAGCAGCTTAAAGTCTCTTCCGAACTTGGGGACTGACAACACCGGGGAGCTGTTTTTT
TRBJ2-2 | 16 | TRBV19 | TRBD2 | many | CASSIFAGANTGELFF | TGTGCCAGTAGTATATTTGCGGGAGCCAACACCGGGGAGCTGTTTTTT
TRBJ2-7 | 13 | TRBV7-2 | . | . | CASSQGHLYEQYF | TGTGCCAGCAGCCAAGGACATCTCTACGAGCAGTACTTC
TRBJ2-7 | 14 | TRBV27 | . | many | CASSLSQGFGEQYF | TGTGCCAGCAGTTTAAGTCAGGGTTTCGGCGAGCAGTACTTC
TRBJ2-7 | 15 | TRBV4-1 | . | many | CASSPSGIPPYEQYF | TGCGCCAGCAGCCCCTCCGGGATTCCTCCTTACGAGCAGTACTTC
TRBJ1-3 | 14 | TRBV12-3/TRBV12-4 | . | . | CASSLSGAGNTIYF | TGTGCCAGCAGTTTATCTGGGGCTGGAAACACCATATATTTT
TRBJ2-7 | 14 | TRBV7-7 | . | . | CASSLDTRGDEQYF | TGTGCCAGCAGCTTAGACACTAGGGGCGACGAGCAGTACTTC
TRBJ2-4 | 14 | TRBV5-1 | . | . | CASSFGRGAPIQYF | TGCGCCAGCAGCTTCGGTCGGGGGGCTCCCATTCAGTACTTC
TRBJ2-5 | 15 | TRBV7-3 | . | . | CASSFGGWRGETQYF | TGTGCCAGCAGCTTCGGTGGATGGAGGGGAGAGACCCAGTACTTC
TRBJ2-7 | 16 | TRBV7-2 | . | . | CASSFRPGTLPYKQYF | TGTGCCAGCAGCTTTAGACCCGGGACCTTACCCTACAAGCAGTACTTC
TRBJ1-1 | 11 | TRBV28 | . | . | CAALGNSEAFF | TGTGCCGCCTTGGGGAACAGTGAAGCTTTCTTT
TRBJ2-3 | 14 | TRBV12-3/TRBV12-4 | . | few | CASSHTDSTDTQYF | TGTGCCAGCAGTCATACAGACAGCACAGATACGCAGTATTTT
TRBJ2-3 | 16 | TRBV24-1 | . | . | CATSDLGRGRTDTQYF | TGTGCCACCAGTGATTTAGGCAGGGGCCGAACAGATACGCAGTATTTT
TRBJ2-1 | 13 | TRBV20-1 | . | . | CSARVGGPREQFF | TGCAGTGCTAGAGTGGGGGGGCCAAGAGAGCAGTTCTTC
TRBJ1-1 | 13 | TRBV3-1 | TRBD1 | many | CASSSGTVTEAFF | TGTGCCAGCAGCTCCGGGACAGTTACTGAAGCTTTCTTT
TRBJ2-1 | 14 | TRBV15 | . | . | CATSAQNSYNEQFF | TGTGCCACCAGTGCCCAGAACTCCTACAATGAGCAGTTCTTC
TRBJ2-1 | 13 | TRBV7-2 | . | few | CASSLGHNGEQFF | TGTGCCAGCAGCTTAGGCCATAACGGGGAGCAGTTCTTC
TRBJ2-1 | 14 | TRBV27 | TRBD1 | many | CASRVTGVHNEQFF | TGTGCCAGCAGAGTAACAGGGGTCCACAATGAGCAGTTCTTC
TRBJ2-1 | 11 | TRBV18 | . | many | CASSPGFEQFF | TGTGCCAGCTCACCAGGGTTTGAGCAGTTCTTC
TRBJ2-5 | 16 | TRBV27 | . | many | CASSAARGAGQETQYF | TGTGCCAGCAGTGCCGCCCGCGGGGCGGGACAAGAGACCCAGTACTTC
TRBJ2-3 | 13 | TRBV20-1 | . | many | CSARGQSTDTQYF | TGCAGTGCTAGAGGACAGTCCACAGATACGCAGTATTTT
TRBJ1-6 | 17 | TRBV27 | . | many | CASSPQGSGSYNSPLHF | TGTGCCAGCAGCCCTCAGGGGTCTGGGTCCTATAATTCACCCCTCCACTTT
TRBJ1-2 | 13 | TRBV7-9 | . | . | CDSSQEPSYGYTF | TGTGACAGCAGCCAGGAACCGAGCTATGGCTACACCTTC
TRBJ2-7 | 13 | TRBV5-1 | . | many | CASSLEVSYEQYF | TGCGCCAGCAGCTTGGAGGTATCCTACGAGCAGTACTTC
TRBJ2-3 | 13 | TRBV29-1 | TRBD2 | many | CSAGLAGTDTQYF | TGCAGCGCCGGACTAGCGGGCACAGATACGCAGTATTTT
TRBJ2-3 | 13 | TRBV19 | . | few | CASRDKNTDTQYF | TGTGCCAGTAGAGATAAAAACACAGATACGCAGTATTTT
TRBJ1-2 | 14 | TRBV29-1 | . | . | CSVAPGSAAYGYTF | TGCAGCGTTGCCCCCGGGTCCGCGGCTTATGGCTACACCTTC
TRBJ2-7 | 15 | TRBV6-2/TRBV6-3 | TRBD2 | many | CASRRLAGIRYEQYF | TGTGCCAGCAGAAGACTAGCGGGGATACGGTACGAGCAGTACTTC